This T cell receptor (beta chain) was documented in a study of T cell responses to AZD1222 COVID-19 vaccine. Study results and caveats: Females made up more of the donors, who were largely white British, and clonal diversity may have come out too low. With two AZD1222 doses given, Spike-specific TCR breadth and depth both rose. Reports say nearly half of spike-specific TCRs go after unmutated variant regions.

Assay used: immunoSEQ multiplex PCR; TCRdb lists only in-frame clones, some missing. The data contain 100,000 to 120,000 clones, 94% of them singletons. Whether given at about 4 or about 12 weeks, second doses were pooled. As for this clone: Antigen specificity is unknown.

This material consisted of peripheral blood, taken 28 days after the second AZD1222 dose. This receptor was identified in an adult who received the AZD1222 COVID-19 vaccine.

CDR3 sequence: CASSVDGDQPQHF. The CDR3 DNA follows: TGTGCCAGCAGCGTAGATGGGGATCAGCCCCAGCATTTT. The V and J genes are TRBV9 and TRBJ1-5; D ambiguous. The CDR3 length is 13 residues. V was trimmed by 0 bases and J by 5 bases, leaving 6 bases between them. Germline V gene sequence: CDR1 SGDLS, CDR2 YYNGEE.